Listed here are 29 T cell receptor beta chains from one sample, sequenced in a study of OX40 agonist ivuxolimab in advanced cancers. Library construction relied on the immunoSEQ multiplex PCR assay. Drawn from immuneACCESS, this table holds only the in-frame rearrangements with V and J called that TCRdb kept. Clones are partly lost; checked studies trace under half to an unresolved V gene and leave the rest unexplained. For this sample the table gives roughly 26,000 clones, of which 76% were detected only once. The ten largest clonotypes hold over 11% of the sample. Sequencing used CD4+ or CD8+ T cells sorted from blood, obtained in a trial of the OX40 agonist ivuxolimab. These TCRs come from an adult with an advanced solid tumor such as melanoma, head and neck, liver or kidney cancer.

By share, this clone ranks as medium-sized. In the same sample, other DNA sequences code for this CDR3. The J gene is TRBJ2-2, the V gene TRBV5-1, with 7 bases that match TRBD1. The CDR3 is 16 amino acids. J was trimmed by 7 bases and V by 0 bases; bases with no gene match: 9. Germline lookup yields CDR1 SGHRS and CDR2 YFSETQ. CDR3 residues: CASSLGRGHDDGELFF. CDR3 coding DNA: TGCGCCAGCAGCTTGGGTAGGGGGCATGATGACGGGGAGCTGTTTTTT.

This clone was observed once. The rearrangement links TRBV7-2 to TRBJ2-1; D not resolved. This CDR3 is 12 amino acids long. V lost 5 bases and J 6 bases, leaving 8 bases between the germline ends. Germline CDR1 and CDR2: SGHTA and FQGNSA. The CDR3 DNA reads as TGTGCCAGCAGCCTCTCTACCAATGAGCAGTTCTTC. Its protein product is CASSLSTNEQFF.

The rearrangement joins TRBV19 to TRBJ1-5; 10 bases are shared with TRBD1. The V gene's germline CDR1 is LNHDA and CDR2 SQIVND (reference sequence). This CDR3 is 18 amino acids long. The trim removed 7 bases at V and 0 bases at J, leaving 12 bases unmatched. CDR3 residues: CASNRRTGGSYSNQPQHF. DNA for the CDR3: TGTGCCAGTAACCGCCGGACAGGGGGGAGTTATAGCAATCAGCCCCAGCATTTT. Together with reference TRBV19 and TRBJ1-5, the CDR3 gives the full variable domain: DGGITQSPKYLFRKEGQNVTLSCEQNLNHDAMYWYRQDPGQGLRLIYYSQIVNDFQKGDIAEGYSVSREKKESFPLTVTSAQKNPTAFYLCASNRRTGGSYSNQPQHFGDGTRLSIL.

J is TRBJ1-4 and V is TRBV5-6; D not resolved. Germline V CDR1 and CDR2: SGHDT, YYEEEE. This CDR3 spans 15 amino acids. With 3 bases removed from V and 5 bases from J, the gap between germline ends came to 14 bases. The CDR3 region has the DNA TGTGCCAGCAGCTACCGGACCGGCGTCAATGAAAAACTGTTTTTT. Its translation: CASSYRTGVNEKLFF.

This clone was seen more than once but under ten times. The rearrangement joins TRBV6-5 to TRBJ1-1; D might be TRBD1 (6 bases). With 6 bases removed from V and 4 bases from J, the gap between germline ends came to 15 bases. The CDR3 extends over 14 amino acids. CDR1 is MNHEY, CDR2 SVGAGI, per germline. The chain's CDR3 is CASRQTLGGTEAFF. DNA for the CDR3: TGTGCCAGCAGACAAACCCTAGGGGGCACTGAAGCTTTCTTT.

This clone occurred a few times. The chain uses TRBV11-2 and TRBJ2-2; D perhaps matches TRBD1 (5 bases). V lost 8 bases, J lost 1 base, and 8 bases lay in between. The CDR3 has 13 residues. Germline lookup yields CDR1 SGHAT and CDR2 FQNNGV. DNA for the CDR3: TGTGCCAGCGTGCAGGGGAACACCGGGGAGCTGTTTTTT. Translated, it gives CASVQGNTGELFF.

This chain connects TRBV19 to TRBJ1-4, with D uncertain. CDR3 length: 15 amino acids. The V end lost 6 bases, the J end lost 0 bases, and 11 bases lay between the germline ends. In germline, CDR1 is LNHDA, CDR2 SQIVND (reference sequence). The CDR3 loop reads CASRTRHPTNEKLFF. The CDR3 nucleotides read TGTGCCAGTAGGACCAGACACCCAACTAATGAAAAACTGTTTTTT.

This rearrangement joins TRBV4-3 to TRBJ2-3; D is unclear. Germline loops: CDR1 LGHNA, CDR2 YSLEER. Trimming removed 1 base at V and 6 bases at J, with 32 bases between. The CDR3 totals 21 residues. This chain's CDR3 is CASSQAAFSSQANLLRDTQYF. In DNA, the CDR3 is TGCGCCAGCAGCCAAGCGGCATTCAGTAGCCAGGCCAACCTCCTCAGGGATACGCAGTATTTT.

The CDR3 coding sequence is TGTGCCAGCTCACCGGGACTAGCGGGGGGCCAAGAGACCCAGTACTTC. The encoded protein is CASSPGLAGGQETQYF. The chain is built from TRBV18 and TRBJ2-5; 15 bases agree with TRBD2. Trimming cost V 3 bases and J 1 base; bases outside gene matches: 0. From germline, CDR1 is KGHSH and CDR2 LQKENI. The CDR3 length is 16 residues. The variable domain in full, with the rest retrieved from reference TRBV18 and TRBJ2-5, is NAGVMQNPRHLVRRRGQEARLRCSPMKGHSHVYWYRQLPEEGLKFMVYLQKENIIDESGMPKERFSAEFPKEGPSILRIQQVVRGDSAAYFCASSPGLAGGQETQYFGPGTRLLVL.

This clone was detected a few times. The CDR3 nucleotides read TGTGCCAGCAGTTACCGACTAGCGGGGTTAAACATTCAGTACTTC. It translates to CASSYRLAGLNIQYF. V gene TRBV6-5 combines with J gene TRBJ2-4, with 11 bases lining up with TRBD2. J lost 6 bases, V lost 2 bases, and 3 bases had no gene match. Germline V gene sequence: CDR1 MNHEY, CDR2 SVGAGI. The CDR3 spans 15 residues.

This chain links TRBV19 with TRBJ1-4; TRBD1 is a possible D gene (5 bases). Trimming cost V 3 bases and J 7 bases, with 18 bases left between them. Germline V gene data show CDR1 as LNHDA and CDR2 as SQIVND (reference sequence). There are 16 residues in the CDR3. CDR3 coding DNA: TGTGCCAGTAGTATGGTCGGGGGGAACTGGGGTGAAAAACTGTTTTTT. Amino acids: CASSMVGGNWGEKLFF.

The CDR3 DNA sequence: TGCGCCAGCTCACCGCCGGGTGCCTCTGGGGCCAACGTCCTGACTTTC. Its protein is CASSPPGASGANVLTF. J is TRBJ2-6 and V is TRBV5-1; D unresolved. CDR1 SGHRS and CDR2 YFSETQ come from the germline V gene. V lost 7 bases and J lost 0, with 14 bases in between. The CDR3 spans 16 residues.

The rearrangement joins TRBV15 to TRBJ1-4; D ambiguous. V dropped 3 bases and J dropped 12 bases, with 14 bases sitting between them. Germline CDR1 is LNHNV and CDR2 is YYDKDF (reference sequence). This CDR3 spans 13 amino acids. The CDR3 DNA reads as TGTGCCACCAGCAGTGGCCGGGCTGGAGAACTGTTTTTT. It encodes CATSSGRAGELFF.

The genes are TRBV5-4 and TRBJ1-2; tentatively, D is TRBD1 (6 bases). The CDR3 runs to 17 residues. The ends were cut back, 4 bases at V and 2 bases at J, with 21 bases in the middle. Per the germline V gene, CDR1 is SGHNT and CDR2 is YYREEE (reference sequence). The chain's CDR3 is CASSQEGGPGANYGYTF. CDR3 nucleotide sequence: TGTGCCAGCAGCCAAGAGGGAGGTCCAGGGGCAAACTATGGCTACACCTTC.

This chain uses TRBV6-4 with TRBJ1-2; D is possibly TRBD1 (6 bases). From germline, CDR1 is MRHNA and CDR2 SNTAGT. This CDR3 contains 15 residues. Between the trimmed V and J ends, which lost 5 bases and 8 bases, there was a span of 21 bases. In DNA form, the CDR3 reads TGTGCCAGCAGTCCCGGACAGTTACCAAACACAGGCTACACCTTC. Protein: CASSPGQLPNTGYTF.

This clone appeared a few times. This chain uses TRBV6-1 with TRBJ1-3; TRBD1 aligns across 7 bases. The CDR3 length is 21 residues. The J segment lost 2 bases and the V segment lost 0 bases, leaving 19 bases of the junction unmatched. Germline CDR1 is MNHNS and CDR2 is SASEGT. The DNA for the CDR3 is TGTGCCAGCAGTGAAGCTAGGGCAGGGGGGTTGAGGTTGGCTCCTGGAAACACCATATATTTT. It is translated as CASSEARAGGLRLAPGNTIYF.

The chain links TRBV9 to TRBJ1-1; 7 nucleotides line up with TRBD1. The CDR3 is made up of 15 amino acids. Germline V lookup: CDR1 SGDLS, CDR2 YYNGEE. V dropped 0 bases and J dropped 2; count of bases not matched to a gene: 4. CDR3 nucleotide sequence: TGTGCCAGCAGCGTAGGGGACAGCAGAAACACTGAAGCTTTCTTT. It specifies CASSVGDSRNTEAFF.

The chain couples TRBV5-1 to TRBJ1-5; TRBD1 matches 7 bases. CDR1 and CDR2 from the germline V gene are SGHRS and YFSETQ. Trimming took 4 bases from V and 8 from J; bases not matched to a gene: 9. The CDR3 consists of 14 residues. The CDR3 DNA reads as TGCGCCAGCAGCCCGGGACAGCCGCGTGAGCCCCAGCATTTT. Translation gives CASSPGQPREPQHF. Variable domain in full (rest from reference TRBV5-1 and TRBJ1-5): KAGVTQTPRYLIKTRGQQVTLSCSPISGHRSVSWYQQTPGQGLQFLFEYFSETQRNKGNFPGRFSGRQFSNSRSEMNVSTLELGDSALYLCASSPGQPREPQHFGDGTRLSIL.

V gene TRBV28 combines with J gene TRBJ1-2, with no clear D. Trimming cost V 2 bases and J 2 bases, with 6 bases left between them. Germline loops: CDR1 MDHEN, CDR2 SYDVKM. The CDR3 runs 13 residues. Here the CDR3 reads CASSLEGNYGYTF. The CDR3 region has the DNA TGTGCCAGCAGTTTAGAGGGAAACTATGGCTACACCTTC.

In its sample, this clone was seen once. The chain couples TRBV6-5 to TRBJ1-4, with D possibly being TRBD1 (5 bases). Trimming removed 2 bases at V and 10 bases at J, with 14 bases between. The germline V gene has CDR1 MNHEY and CDR2 SVGAGI. The CDR3 is 14 amino acids. In nucleotides, the CDR3 is TGTGCCAGCAGTTACAGGGGCCCCCCCGGAAAACTGTTTTTT. Its protein is CASSYRGPPGKLFF.

The chain couples TRBV11-3 to TRBJ2-1; 13 nucleotides match TRBD2. Trimming cost V 4 bases and J 3 bases; bases outside gene matches: 3. Germline CDR1 and CDR2: SGHNT and YENEEA. This CDR3 contains 16 residues. In DNA, the CDR3 is TGTGCCAGCAGCTCCAGACTAGCGGGGGGCTACAATGAGCAGTTCTTC. Translating gives CASSSRLAGGYNEQFF.

The V call is TRBV5-1, the J call TRBJ1-1; perhaps TRBD1 as D (6 bases). CDR3 size: 18 residues. CDR1 and CDR2 (germline): SGHRS, YFSETQ. With 4 bases removed from V and 1 base from J, the gap between germline ends came to 23 bases. The CDR3 spells CASSASTGSFSKNTEAFF. DNA for the CDR3: TGCGCCAGCAGCGCCTCTACAGGGTCTTTTTCGAAGAACACTGAAGCTTTCTTT.

The sample holds one count of this clone. The rearrangement uses TRBV14 and TRBJ2-3; D call uncertain. The CDR3 is 15 residues long. Deletions cut 1 base from V and 0 bases from J, with 8 bases between. Germline V gene data show CDR1 as SGHDN and CDR2 as FVKESK. The CDR3 sequence is CASSQGSLSTDTQYF. The CDR3 nucleotides read TGTGCCAGCAGCCAAGGATCTCTGAGCACAGATACGCAGTATTTT.

This clone was observed a single time. V usage is TRBV5-1 and J usage is TRBJ1-1; a weak D match, TRBD1 (6 bases). V was pared by 7 bases and J by 6 bases, with 22 bases between. There are 15 residues in the CDR3. Germline V gene sequence: CDR1 SGHRS, CDR2 YFSETQ. The CDR3 protein is CASGSQGSPSPEAFF. Here the CDR3 DNA reads TGCGCCAGCGGCTCGCAGGGGTCTCCGAGCCCTGAAGCTTTCTTT. Full variable domain (rest looked up from reference TRBV5-1 and TRBJ1-1): KAGVTQTPRYLIKTRGQQVTLSCSPISGHRSVSWYQQTPGQGLQFLFEYFSETQRNKGNFPGRFSGRQFSNSRSEMNVSTLELGDSALYLCASGSQGSPSPEAFFGQGTRLTVV.

This chain joins TRBV6-5 and TRBJ1-2, with D possibly being TRBD1 (5 bases). Trimming shortened V by 2 bases and J by 0 bases, and 10 bases separated the two germline ends. In germline, CDR1 is MNHEY, CDR2 SVGAGI. This CDR3 region has 15 residues. DNA for the CDR3: TGTGCCAGCAGTTACACAACAGGCACTAACTATGGCTACACCTTC. Protein: CASSYTTGTNYGYTF.

J is TRBJ1-6 and V is TRBV5-6; D is uncertain. V was pared by 0 bases and J by 0 bases, with 16 bases between. This CDR3 contains 19 residues. CDR1 SGHDT and CDR2 YYEEEE come from the germline V gene. CDR3 bases: TGTGCCAGCAGCTTGGGAGATCTTCTCAGGAGCTCCTATAATTCACCCCTCCACTTT. Translated: CASSLGDLLRSSYNSPLHF.

The chain recombines TRBV7-3 with TRBJ2-7, with 10 bases fitting TRBD1. The CDR3 runs to 14 residues. V was clipped by 4 bases and J by 7 bases; unmatched bases: 7. Germline CDR1 reads SGHTA; CDR2 reads FQGTGA. The CDR3 is CASSSGQGSGEQYF. The CDR3 DNA reads as TGTGCCAGCAGCTCGGGACAGGGGAGTGGAGAGCAGTACTTC.

The chain is built from TRBV5-6 and TRBJ1-5; 9 nucleotides agree with TRBD1. CDR3 length equals 17 residues. CDR1 is SGHDT, CDR2 YYEEEE, per germline. V trimming: 2 bases; J trimming: 3 bases; junction bases outside the gene matches: 9. The CDR3 sequence: CASSLQGAQILNQPQHF. For the CDR3, the DNA is TGTGCCAGCAGCTTACAGGGGGCCCAAATTCTCAATCAGCCCCAGCATTTT. The full variable domain, completed using reference TRBV5-6 and TRBJ1-5, is DAGVTQSPTHLIKTRGQQVTLRCSPKSGHDTVSWYQQALGQGPQFIFQYYEEEERQRGNFPDRFSGHQFPNYSSELNVNALLLGDSALYLCASSLQGAQILNQPQHFGDGTRLSIL.

The J gene is TRBJ1-2, the V gene TRBV18, with D maybe TRBD1 (5 bases). V was cut by 3 bases and J by 5 bases, with 16 bases left in between. The germline V gene encodes CDR1 KGHSH and CDR2 LQKENI. The CDR3 is 15 residues long. The CDR3 loop is CASSPPPTGLYGYTF. The DNA for the CDR3 is TGTGCCAGCTCACCCCCCCCCACAGGTTTATATGGCTACACCTTC.